This entry lists 14 T cell receptor beta chains sequenced from one sample in a study of cytomegalovirus exposure and HLA in healthy donors. PCR primers comprised 60 Vbeta and 13 Jbeta primers. The protocol was immunoSEQ multiplex PCR, while the TCRdb copy is restricted to in-frame clones and leaves out a portion. The repertoire holds 130,000 to 150,000 clones, with over 65% as singletons. Material: PBMCs. All receptors derive from a man between 35 and 55 years old in good health and CMV-seropositive.

The chain combines TRBV7-7 with TRBJ2-1; 13 nucleotides line up with TRBD2. This CDR3 is 15 amino acids long. Per the germline V gene, CDR1 is SSHAT and CDR2 is FNYEAQ (reference sequence). Germline trimming cut 5 bases from V and 9 bases from J; bases unmatched to any gene: 7. The CDR3 DNA sequence: TGTGCCAGCAGCCAAGGACTAGCGGGAGTTAGTGAGCAGTTCTTC. Translated, it gives CASSQGLAGVSEQFF.

This clone is a singleton in its sample. The rearrangement uses TRBV4-2 and TRBJ2-1; 8 nucleotides align to TRBD2. V was clipped by 2 bases and J by 7 bases; unmatched bases: 10. The length of the CDR3 is 16 residues. The germline V gene encodes CDR1 LGHNA and CDR2 YNFKEQ. The CDR3 here is CASSQRSSGSSNEQFF. The DNA of the CDR3 is TGTGCCAGCAGCCAACGATCCAGCGGGAGTAGTAATGAGCAGTTCTTC.

The rearrangement joins TRBV5-4 to TRBJ2-7, with TRBD2 as a possible D gene (5 bases). This CDR3 has 12 amino acids. Germline V gene data show CDR1 as SGHNT and CDR2 as YYREEE (reference sequence). The V and J ends lost 3 bases and 7 bases respectively, with 11 bases between them. This CDR3 is CASSSDSYEQYF. CDR3 in DNA: TGTGCCAGCAGCTCGGACTCGTATGAGCAGTACTTC.

The chain uses TRBV19 and TRBJ2-5, with TRBD1 matching 8 bases. From germline, CDR1 is LNHDA and CDR2 SQIVND (reference sequence). The CDR3 covers 14 residues. V lost 4 bases and J lost 5; bases outside the gene matches: 6. The CDR3 nucleotides read TGTGCCAGTAGTAAGGCAGGGGGCCGGGAGACCCAGTACTTC. It encodes CASSKAGGRETQYF. Full variable domain (missing parts from reference TRBV19 and TRBJ2-5): DGGITQSPKYLFRKEGQNVTLSCEQNLNHDAMYWYRQDPGQGLRLIYYSQIVNDFQKGDIAEGYSVSREKKESFPLTVTSAQKNPTAFYLCASSKAGGRETQYFGPGTRLLVL.

This clone has only a few counts. The chain carries TRBV18 and TRBJ1-5; D unresolved. This CDR3 is built from 16 residues. The germline V gene encodes CDR1 KGHSH and CDR2 LQKENI. V was cut by 2 bases and J by 4 bases, with 15 bases left in between. CDR3 nucleotides: TGTGCCAGCTCACCAGAGGGATGGGCGTCGAATCAGCCCCAGCATTTT. Translating gives CASSPEGWASNQPQHF.

This clone came up a few times. The J gene is TRBJ2-7, the V gene TRBV7-2, with 9 bases identical to TRBD1. The CDR3 totals 15 residues. V lost 0 bases and J lost 6; bases outside the gene matches: 6. The germline V gene encodes CDR1 SGHTA and CDR2 FQGNSA. CDR3 coding DNA: TGTGCCAGCAGCTTAGCTCGGACAGGGGCGGCCGAGCAGTACTTC. It encodes CASSLARTGAAEQYF.

The chain combines TRBV30 with TRBJ2-1, with D perhaps TRBD2 (5 bases). Germline assignment: CDR1 GTSNPN and CDR2 SVGIG (reference sequence). The CDR3 length is 14 residues. V lost 7 bases and J lost 2, with 15 bases in between. CDR3 residues: CALGEGAPYNEQFF. CDR3 nucleotide sequence: TGTGCCTTGGGAGAGGGAGCCCCCTACAATGAGCAGTTCTTC.

Regarding this clone: Other nucleotide sequences in the sample specify the same CDR3. The chain is built from TRBV6-5 and TRBJ1-2; TRBD1 is a possible D gene (6 bases). Germline V gene lookup returns CDR1 MNHEY and CDR2 SVGAGI. The CDR3 covers 13 residues. V shed 6 bases and J shed 3 bases, with 11 bases lying between them. CDR3 in DNA: TGTGCCAGCAGCCCGACAGGCGACTATGGCTACACCTTC. It is translated as CASSPTGDYGYTF.

The rearrangement links TRBV11-1 to TRBJ2-5; D ambiguous. The CDR3 sequence is 12 residues long. The V end lost 5 bases, the J end lost 5 bases, and 9 bases lay between the germline ends. Germline values: CDR1 SGHAT, CDR2 FQDESV (reference sequence). The CDR3 reads CASSHNMETQYF. The DNA for the CDR3 is TGTGCCAGCAGCCACAATATGGAGACCCAGTACTTC.

V gene TRBV6-1 combines with J gene TRBJ1-2; a possible D gene is TRBD1 (5 bases). In germline, CDR1 is MNHNS, CDR2 SASEGT. The germline V and J ends were trimmed by 1 base and 7 bases, with 10 bases remaining between them. This CDR3 has 13 residues. The CDR3 bases are TGTGCCAGCAGTGAAGAGCTCAGGGTTGGCTACACCTTC. Translated, it gives CASSEELRVGYTF.

This sequence joins TRBV5-4 and TRBJ2-1, with a weak D call TRBD2 (6 bases). Germline V gene sequence: CDR1 SGHNT, CDR2 YYREEE (reference sequence). V was clipped by 3 bases and J by 7 bases, with 14 bases between them. This CDR3 contains 14 residues. CDR3 in DNA: TGTGCCAGCAGCTCTCAGGGAGGTGTGAATGAGCAGTTCTTC. It encodes CASSSQGGVNEQFF.

The chain couples TRBV28 to TRBJ2-1; 8 bases line up with TRBD2. The trim removed 7 bases at V and 1 base at J, leaving 6 bases unmatched. CDR3 length: 15 residues. Germline values: CDR1 MDHEN, CDR2 SYDVKM. CDR3 protein: CASTVAGLSYNEQFF. CDR3 bases: TGTGCCAGCACCGTAGCGGGATTGTCCTACAATGAGCAGTTCTTC.

This chain links TRBV18 with TRBJ1-1; D call uncertain. V was shortened by 1 base and J by 5 bases, with 11 bases between the two germline ends. This CDR3 region has 14 residues. Germline lookup yields CDR1 KGHSH and CDR2 LQKENI. CDR3 in DNA: TGTGCCAGCTCACCACTTCCAGGTCGAACTGAAGCTTTCTTT. Amino acid sequence: CASSPLPGRTEAFF.

This clone was picked up one time. The J gene is TRBJ2-5, the V gene TRBV7-9; 9 positions match TRBD1. Germline lookup yields CDR1 SEHNR and CDR2 FQNEAQ (reference sequence). The CDR3 has 11 amino acids. Trimming removed 8 bases from V and 5 bases from J; junction bases left unmatched: 0. The CDR3 DNA sequence: TGTGCCAGCGACAGGGGGGAGACCCAGTACTTC. It translates to CASDRGETQYF.